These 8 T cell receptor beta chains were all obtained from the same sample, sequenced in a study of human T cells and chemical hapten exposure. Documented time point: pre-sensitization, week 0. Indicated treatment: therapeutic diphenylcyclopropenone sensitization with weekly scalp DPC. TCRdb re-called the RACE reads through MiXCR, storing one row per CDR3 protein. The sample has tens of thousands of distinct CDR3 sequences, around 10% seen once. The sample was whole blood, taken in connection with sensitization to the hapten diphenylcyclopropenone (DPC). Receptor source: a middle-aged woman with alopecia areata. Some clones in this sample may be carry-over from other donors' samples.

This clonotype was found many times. In nucleotides, the CDR3 is TGTGCCTGGAGGGCTAGGGACACCGGGGAGCTGTTTTTT. It encodes CAWRARDTGELFF. This chain links TRBV30 with TRBJ2-2; the D is unclear. CDR1 GTSNPN and CDR2 SVGIG come from the germline V gene (reference sequence). Between the trimmed V and J ends, which lost 3 bases and 3 bases, there was a span of 8 bases. The CDR3 has 13 amino acids. The variable domain in full, completed from reference TRBV30 and TRBJ2-2, reads SQTIHQWPATLVQPVGSPLSLECTVEGTSNPNLYWYRQAAGRGLQLLFYSVGIGQISSEVPQNLSASRPQDRQFILSSKKLLLSDSGFYLCAWRARDTGELFFGEGSRLTVL.

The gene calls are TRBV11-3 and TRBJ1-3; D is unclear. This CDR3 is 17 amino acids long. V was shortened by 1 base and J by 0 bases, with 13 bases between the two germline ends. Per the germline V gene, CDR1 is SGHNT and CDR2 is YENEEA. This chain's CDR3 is CASSLVGRPLSGNTIYF. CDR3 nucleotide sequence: TGTGCCAGCAGCTTAGTGGGCAGGCCGCTCTCTGGAAACACCATATATTTT.

Written as DNA, the CDR3 is TGCAGCCCCACGCGAGCCGGGGACGAGACCCAGTACTTC. Amino acids: CSPTRAGDETQYF. V usage is TRBV29-1 and J usage is TRBJ2-5; D is perhaps TRBD1 or TRBD2 (5 bases each). The V end was cut by 8 bases, the J end by 5 bases, with 18 bases between. The CDR3 consists of 13 residues. From germline, CDR1 is SQVTM and CDR2 ANQGSEA.

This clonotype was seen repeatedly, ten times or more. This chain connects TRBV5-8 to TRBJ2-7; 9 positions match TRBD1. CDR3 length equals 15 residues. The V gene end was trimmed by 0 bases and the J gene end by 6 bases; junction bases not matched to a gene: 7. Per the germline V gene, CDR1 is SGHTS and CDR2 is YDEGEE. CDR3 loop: CASSLAGTGTSEQYF. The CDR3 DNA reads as TGTGCCAGCAGCTTGGCCGGGACAGGGACGAGCGAGCAGTACTTC.

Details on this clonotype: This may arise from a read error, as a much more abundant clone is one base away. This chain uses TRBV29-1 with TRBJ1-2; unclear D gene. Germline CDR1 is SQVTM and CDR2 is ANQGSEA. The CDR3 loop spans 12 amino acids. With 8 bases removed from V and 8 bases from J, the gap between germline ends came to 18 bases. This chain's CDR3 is CSSHHMSSGYTF. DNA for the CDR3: TGCAGCTCCCACCACATGTCCTCCGGCTACACCTTC. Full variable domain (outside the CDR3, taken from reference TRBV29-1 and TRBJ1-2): SAVISQKPSRDICQRGTSLTIQCQVDSQVTMMFWYRQQPGQSLTLIATANQGSEATYESGFVIDKFPISRPNLTFSTLTVSNMSPEDSSIYLCSSHHMSSGYTFGSGTRLTVV.

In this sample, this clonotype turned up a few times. CDR3 sequence reads: CASSPLAGSPRGQYF. The CDR3 nucleotides read TGTGCCAGCAGCCCACTAGCGGGGTCCCCCAGGGGGCAGTATTTT. This chain joins TRBV7-2 and TRBJ2-3; 10 nucleotides align to TRBD2. V was pared by 5 bases and J by 11 bases, with 13 bases of the junction left unmatched. This CDR3 contains 15 residues. Germline V lookup: CDR1 SGHTA, CDR2 FQGNSA. Filled out from reference TRBV7-2 and TRBJ2-3, the complete variable domain reads GAGVSQSPSNKVTEKGKDVELRCDPISGHTALYWYRQSLGQGLEFLIYFQGNSAPDKSGLPSDRFSAERTGGSVSTLTIQRTQQEDSAVYLCASSPLAGSPRGQYFGPGTRLTVL.

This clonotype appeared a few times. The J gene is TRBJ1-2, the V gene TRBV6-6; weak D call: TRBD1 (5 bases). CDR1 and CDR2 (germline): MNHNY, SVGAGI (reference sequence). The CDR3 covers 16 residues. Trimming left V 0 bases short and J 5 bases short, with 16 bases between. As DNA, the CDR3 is TGTGCCAGCAGTTACTCCGAGGGGCGCTTTACTTATGGCTACACCTTC. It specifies CASSYSEGRFTYGYTF.

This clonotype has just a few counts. The CDR3 here is CASSLDNRADEAFF. CDR3 DNA: TGTGCCAGCAGCTTAGATAACAGGGCCGATGAAGCTTTCTTT. The chain employs TRBV11-2 and TRBJ1-1; D possibly corresponds to TRBD1 (6 bases). Germline V lookup: CDR1 SGHAT, CDR2 FQNNGV. Deletions cut 0 bases from V and 7 bases from J, with 12 bases between. The CDR3 extends over 14 amino acids.